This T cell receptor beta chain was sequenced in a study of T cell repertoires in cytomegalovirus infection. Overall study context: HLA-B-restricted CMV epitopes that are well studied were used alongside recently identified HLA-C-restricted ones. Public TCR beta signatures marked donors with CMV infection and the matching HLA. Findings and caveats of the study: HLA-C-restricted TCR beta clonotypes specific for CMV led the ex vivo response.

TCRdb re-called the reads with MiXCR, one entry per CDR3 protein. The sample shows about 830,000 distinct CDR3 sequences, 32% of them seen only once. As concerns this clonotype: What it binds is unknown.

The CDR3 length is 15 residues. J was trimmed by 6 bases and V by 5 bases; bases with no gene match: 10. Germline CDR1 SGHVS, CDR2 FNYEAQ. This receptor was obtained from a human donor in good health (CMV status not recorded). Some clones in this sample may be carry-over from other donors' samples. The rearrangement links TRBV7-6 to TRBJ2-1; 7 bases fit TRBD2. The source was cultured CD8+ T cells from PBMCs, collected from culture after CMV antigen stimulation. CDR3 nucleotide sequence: TGTGCCAGCAGCCCAGTGGGGGGGGGTGGCAATGAGCAGTTCTTC. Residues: CASSPVGGGGNEQFF.